This TCR beta chain was captured in a study of blood T cell repertoires in COVID-19. Overall study: Donors in the United States, Italy and Spain gave samples during acute or convalescent COVID-19. Sources were T cells, B-cell-depleted T cells, or PBMCs; the material itself was cDNA or gDNA.

In the authors' workflow: Nucleated cell counts were estimated from reference gene primer amplification. Repertoires were generated with immunoSEQ multiplex PCR, while TCRdb's copy carries only in-frame clones and drops some. V, J and clone size are taken as reported in that table, and D and trimming were inferred from the DNA itself. Here the sample spans under 200,000 clones, about 89% being singletons. Trimming cost V 3 bases and J 11 bases; bases outside gene matches: 3. The CDR3 has 11 residues. CDR1 and CDR2 (germline): MDHEN, SYDVKM. The sequence came from a man aged 65-85 years with acute or convalescent COVID-19. What was sequenced was peripheral blood. The rearrangement links TRBV28 to TRBJ1-1, with 7 bases aligning to TRBD1. The CDR3 nucleotides read TGTGCCAGCAGTTTCGTACAGGGGGCTTTCTTT. Protein product: CASSFVQGAFF.